The 11 T cell receptor beta chains given below trace back to one sample, sequenced in a study of patients and donors after allogeneic stem cell transplantation. Each CDR3 protein is one row after TCRdb ran MiXCR on the RT-PCR reads. The sample includes more than 850,000 distinct CDR3 sequences, roughly 18% seen only once; the top ten take 5% to 7.5%. Sample: blood, either unsorted or a sorted T cell fraction (not recorded which). These receptors all come from a human donor who was either an allogeneic HSCT recipient or a stem cell or donor lymphocyte infusion donor (not recorded which). It is not recorded whose cells these are; they may come from a transplant donor.

This sequence joins TRBV30 and TRBJ1-3; D unresolved. This CDR3 spans 15 amino acids. Germline V lookup: CDR1 GTSNPN, CDR2 SVGIG (reference sequence). The germline V and J ends were trimmed by 4 bases and 0 bases, with 13 bases remaining between them. CDR3 protein: CAWMRPETSGNTIYF. The CDR3 coding sequence is TGTGCCTGGATGCGTCCTGAGACCTCTGGAAACACCATATATTTT.

This clonotype has only a few counts. The rearrangement links TRBV5-6 to TRBJ2-2; D is perhaps TRBD1 (5 bases). Per germline, CDR1 SGHDT and CDR2 YYEEEE. Deletions cut 2 bases from V and 6 bases from J, with 17 bases between. The CDR3 has 16 residues. The CDR3 region is CASSFYQGGVPGELFF. CDR3 nucleotides: TGTGCCAGCAGCTTTTACCAGGGCGGAGTTCCCGGGGAGCTGTTTTTT.

In its sample, this clonotype was seen a few times. The chain carries TRBV24-1 and TRBJ2-7, with D possibly being TRBD1 or TRBD2 (5 bases each). V was shortened by 7 bases and J by 2 bases, with 17 bases between the two germline ends. Germline V CDR1 and CDR2: KGHDR, SFDVKD. The CDR3 runs to 15 residues. Written as DNA, the CDR3 is TGTGCCACCAGAATTCGAGGGGCGAGAACCTACGAGCAGTACTTC. Amino acid sequence: CATRIRGARTYEQYF.

At least ten counts were recorded for this clonotype. This rearrangement joins TRBV20-1 to TRBJ2-7; D is perhaps TRBD1 (9 bases). Germline CDR1 and CDR2: DFQATT and SNEGSKA (reference sequence). CDR3 length: 17 amino acids. V was shortened by 1 base and J by 0 bases, with 19 bases between the two germline ends. CDR3 sequence (DNA): TGCAGTGCTAGAGGGATGACAGGGGGACTAGACTCCTACGAGCAGTACTTC. Its translation: CSARGMTGGLDSYEQYF.

The chain has TRBV6-5 and TRBJ1-6; 7 nucleotides line up with TRBD1. V lost 2 bases, J lost 2 bases, and 3 bases stayed unmatched. The CDR3 is 16 amino acids. Germline loops: CDR1 MNHEY, CDR2 SVGAGI. The CDR3 reads CASSYQGGPYNSPLHF. The DNA for the CDR3 is TGTGCCAGCAGTTACCAGGGGGGACCCTATAATTCACCCCTCCACTTT.

The genes are TRBV29-1 and TRBJ1-2; maybe TRBD1 (5 bases). V shed 7 bases and J shed 7 bases, with 19 bases lying between them. The CDR3 contains 13 residues. In germline, CDR1 is SQVTM, CDR2 ANQGSEA. CDR3: CSAGRGESGGYTF. The CDR3 bases are TGCAGCGCAGGACGAGGGGAGAGCGGTGGCTACACCTTC.

V usage is TRBV18 and J usage is TRBJ2-4, with D possibly matching TRBD1 (6 bases). Germline lookup yields CDR1 KGHSH and CDR2 LQKENI. The ends were cut back, 6 bases at V and 0 bases at J, with 21 bases in the middle. The CDR3 contains 18 residues. CDR3: CASSPGQSFFVAKNIQYF. Written as DNA, the CDR3 is TGTGCCAGCTCCCCTGGACAGTCGTTCTTCGTAGCCAAAAACATTCAGTACTTC. Full variable domain (rest looked up from reference TRBV18 and TRBJ2-4): NAGVMQNPRHLVRRRGQEARLRCSPMKGHSHVYWYRQLPEEGLKFMVYLQKENIIDESGMPKERFSAEFPKEGPSILRIQQVVRGDSAAYFCASSPGQSFFVAKNIQYFGAGTRLSVL.

This clonotype has just a few counts. The genes are TRBV20-1 and TRBJ1-2; D uncertain. CDR1 is DFQATT, CDR2 SNEGSKA, per germline (reference sequence). The CDR3 runs to 14 residues. The V end was cut by 6 bases, the J end by 3 bases, with 17 bases between. DNA for the CDR3: TGCAGTGCCCCGCACGTCGGGGTTTACTATGGCTACACCTTC. It encodes CSAPHVGVYYGYTF.

This clonotype has a handful of counts. The chain employs TRBV5-1 and TRBJ1-4; 9 nucleotides match TRBD1. Trimming took 4 bases from V and 8 from J; bases not matched to a gene: 6. Germline-derived CDR1 and CDR2 are SGHRS and YFSETQ. The CDR3 has 14 residues. CDR3 sequence (DNA): TGCGCCAGCAGCGAGACAGGGGGGGAGGAAAAACTGTTTTTT. It codes for CASSETGGEEKLFF.

This clonotype was counted between two and nine times. The chain carries TRBV20-1 and TRBJ2-1; D might be TRBD1 or TRBD2, each matching 6 bases. Germline assignment: CDR1 DFQATT and CDR2 SNEGSKA (reference sequence). Trimming shortened V by 5 bases and J by 0 bases, and 11 bases separated the two germline ends. CDR3 length equals 14 residues. The CDR3 sequence is CSALADSSYNEQFF. The CDR3 bases are TGCAGTGCTTTAGCGGACAGCTCCTACAATGAGCAGTTCTTC.

V is TRBV20-1 and J is TRBJ1-6, with no clear D. Germline V gene lookup returns CDR1 DFQATT and CDR2 SNEGSKA (reference sequence). V lost 0 bases and J lost 3, with 12 bases in between. The CDR3 contains 16 residues. The CDR3 sequence: CSARDQMGDYNSPLHF. DNA of the CDR3: TGCAGTGCTAGAGACCAGATGGGCGACTATAATTCACCCCTCCACTTT.